The 12 T cell receptor beta chains given below trace back to one sample, sequenced in a study of somatic mutations in cytotoxic T cells in rheumatoid arthritis. TCRdb's table, derived via immunoSEQ multiplex PCR, lists solely in-frame clones and lacks some. The sample includes about 20,000 clones, around 84% of them seen just once. Sequences were obtained from CD8+ T cells sorted from blood. The receptors come from a woman in her forties or fifties in good health.

The chain combines TRBV7-6 with TRBJ2-2; D is unresolved. Trimming removed 0 bases at V and 6 bases at J, with 5 bases between. The CDR3 has 13 amino acids. Germline CDR1 is SGHVS and CDR2 is FNYEAQ. The CDR3 region is CASSLAGSGELFF. For the CDR3, the DNA is TGTGCCAGCAGCTTAGCGGGGTCCGGGGAGCTGTTTTTT.

The chain links TRBV9 to TRBJ2-5; tentative D call: TRBD2 (5 bases). With 4 bases removed from V and 0 bases from J, the gap between germline ends came to 7 bases. Germline loops: CDR1 SGDLS, CDR2 YYNGEE. The CDR3 consists of 13 residues. CDR3 protein: CASSKGDQETQYF. The CDR3 DNA reads TGTGCCAGCAGCAAGGGAGACCAAGAGACCCAGTACTTC.

CDR3 region: CASSLSGMRPQHF. In nucleotides, the CDR3 is TGTGCCAGCAGTTTATCTGGGATGAGGCCCCAGCATTTT. This chain uses TRBV27 with TRBJ1-5; D unclear. Trimming cost V 0 bases and J 9 bases, with 9 bases left between them. CDR3 size: 13 residues. Per germline, CDR1 MNHEY and CDR2 SMNVEV (reference sequence).

The rearrangement links TRBV9 to TRBJ2-3; D is undetermined. CDR1 is SGDLS, CDR2 YYNGEE, per germline. The CDR3 contains 14 residues. The ends were cut back, 7 bases at V and 0 bases at J, with 12 bases in the middle. CDR3 nucleotides: TGTGCCAGCTCAGCGTACCCCAGCACAGATACGCAGTATTTT. It encodes CASSAYPSTDTQYF.

V gene TRBV27 combines with J gene TRBJ1-1, with a weak D call TRBD1 (6 bases). Per the germline V gene, CDR1 is MNHEY and CDR2 is SMNVEV (reference sequence). CDR3 length: 13 residues. The V and J ends lost 4 bases and 4 bases respectively, with 10 bases between them. As DNA, the CDR3 is TGTGCCAGCAGTTGGGGGCGAAGCACTGAAGCTTTCTTT. Protein: CASSWGRSTEAFF.

By its share, this clone is medium-sized. The chain joins TRBV29-1 to TRBJ2-2; D gene uncertain. With 4 bases removed from V and 5 bases from J, the gap between germline ends came to 5 bases. This CDR3 has 11 amino acids. Germline CDR1 SQVTM, CDR2 ANQGSEA. CDR3: CSVAQTGELFF. The DNA of the CDR3 is TGCAGCGTTGCGCAAACCGGGGAGCTGTTTTTT.

The sample holds a few counts of this clone. V gene TRBV5-1 combines with J gene TRBJ2-2, with no clear D. CDR1 SGHRS and CDR2 YFSETQ come from the germline V gene. This CDR3 region has 12 residues. Trimming stripped 4 bases from V and 5 bases from J, with 6 bases between. CDR3 nucleotide sequence: TGCGCCAGCAGCCGCAATACCGGGGAGCTGTTTTTT. It is translated as CASSRNTGELFF.

The chain carries TRBV7-2 and TRBJ2-5; possible D gene TRBD2, 6 bases. Germline V gene lookup returns CDR1 SGHTA and CDR2 FQGNSA. V lost 4 bases and J lost 2, with 17 bases in between. CDR3 length equals 16 residues. The CDR3 is CASSSFRGAAQETQYF. The CDR3 nucleotides read TGTGCCAGCAGCTCCTTTCGCGGGGCAGCTCAAGAGACCCAGTACTTC.

The V call is TRBV4-1, the J call TRBJ2-7; the D gene is possibly TRBD2 (6 bases). Germline V gene data show CDR1 as MGHRA and CDR2 as YSYEKL. This CDR3 is 14 amino acids long. The V end was cut by 3 bases, the J end by 4 bases, with 13 bases between. The CDR3 nucleotides read TGCGCCAGCAGCCAGACTAGGAATGGGTACGAGCAGTACTTC. Residues: CASSQTRNGYEQYF.

The chain combines TRBV5-4 with TRBJ2-3; D might be TRBD1 (5 bases). The germline CDR1 and CDR2 sequences are SGHNT and YYREEE (reference sequence). The V and J ends lost 2 bases and 0 bases respectively, with 10 bases between them. The CDR3 consists of 15 residues. The CDR3 DNA reads as TGTGCCAGCAGCTTTGGGGCCTCTAGCACAGATACGCAGTATTTT. Residues: CASSFGASSTDTQYF.

This clone was counted once. J is TRBJ1-6 and V is TRBV4-3; D is ambiguous. This CDR3 region has 17 residues. In germline, CDR1 is LGHNA, CDR2 YSLEER. Trimming took 1 base from V and 0 from J, leaving 10 bases between them. The CDR3 nucleotides read TGCGCCAGCAGCCAAGGGCCGGGGAGCTCCTATAATTCACCCCTCCACTTT. Translating it yields CASSQGPGSSYNSPLHF.

V usage is TRBV4-3 and J usage is TRBJ1-2; D is undetermined. From germline, CDR1 is LGHNA and CDR2 YSLEER. V lost 0 bases and J lost 4, with 15 bases in between. This CDR3 contains 16 residues. CDR3 loop: CASSQDRDGLFYGYTF. The CDR3 DNA follows: TGCGCCAGCAGCCAAGATCGAGACGGTCTATTCTATGGCTACACCTTC.